This paragraph reports one TCR beta chain. Individuals drawn from under 30 US areas were about 18 to 89 years old. The data derive from a study of blood T cell repertoires in COVID-19. Measured with immunoSEQ multiplex PCR; TCRdb has only the in-frame clones, and not every one. The profile shows about 210,000 clones, roughly 87% of them singletons. The CDR3 loop spans 11 amino acids. The V and J ends lost 4 bases and 6 bases respectively, with 9 bases between them. The germline V gene encodes CDR1 GTSNPN and CDR2 SVGIG (reference sequence). The receptor's source is a man aged 18 to 35 with acute COVID-19. The chain couples TRBV30 to TRBJ1-2, with unresolved D. Sequencing used PBMCs or T cells enriched from blood (not recorded which). The CDR3 nucleotides are TGTGCCTGGACCCCCCCTGATGGCTACACCTTC. Protein sequence: CAWTPPDGYTF.